This T cell receptor beta chain was sequenced during a study of OX40 agonist ivuxolimab in advanced cancers. Study-level information: Every 2 weeks, patients got intravenous ivuxolimab at one of six dose levels (0.01-10 mg/kg). Study findings and constraints: Clonal expansion in partial responders at 0.1-3.0 mg/kg ranked among the lowest.

The method was immunoSEQ multiplex PCR; TCRdb's version includes in-frame clones alone and lacks a portion of them. Of about 49,000 clones in the sample, roughly 85% were seen once. There are 16 residues in the CDR3. The germline CDR1 and CDR2 sequences are MNHNY and SVGAGI (reference sequence). V was trimmed by 2 bases and J by 2 bases, leaving 13 bases between them. A remark on this clone: The antigen is not known.

The sequenced sample was CD4+ or CD8+ T cells sorted from blood, obtained in a trial of the OX40 agonist ivuxolimab. This receptor was identified in an adult with an advanced solid tumor such as melanoma, head and neck, liver or kidney cancer. The V gene is TRBV6-6, the J gene TRBJ2-1, with D hard to call. CDR3 residues: CASSYVSDPPYNEQFF. CDR3 DNA: TGTGCCAGCAGTTACGTATCCGATCCCCCCTACAATGAGCAGTTCTTC.